Following are 19 T cell receptor beta chains from one sample sequenced in a study of T-cell memory formation after mild COVID-19 (dated by TCRdb to the early 2020s). Library preparation employed 5' RACE. This sample was sequenced with an Illumina NovaSeq 6000. The raw public reads went through TCRdb reprocessing: fastp at Q25, MiXCR clone calling, in-frame beta chains kept. Under each unique CDR3 protein, matching rows form one entry showing the most common genes and DNA. In all, the sample holds approximately 580,000 distinct CDR3 sequences, and around 20% of those were seen once. The top ten hold approximately 13% of the sample. The sequenced sample consisted of PBMCs or a T cell subset sorted from them (not recorded which). These receptors were collected from an adult woman who had mild COVID-19 (a few samples of this study predate the infection). The sample titles of this study are shuffled in the database, so cell type and time point are left out; the donor was told from shared clones.

The V gene is TRBV9, the J gene TRBJ2-1, with 7 bases lining up with TRBD2. The CDR3 is 15 residues long. Looked up from germline, CDR1 is SGDLS and CDR2 is YYNGEE. V gave up 0 bases and J gave up 3 bases; unmatched junction bases: 3. CDR3 sequence (DNA): TGTGCCAGCAGCGTAGTCGGACTAGACTACAATGAGCAGTTCTTC. Amino acids: CASSVVGLDYNEQFF.

This chain uses TRBV13 with TRBJ2-1, with 8 nucleotides matching TRBD2. CDR3 length equals 13 residues. CDR1 PRHDT and CDR2 FYEKMQ come from the germline V gene (reference sequence). The V segment lost 4 bases and the J segment 8 bases; nucleotides outside the gene matches: 4. The CDR3 sequence: CASSSGTRYEQFF. The CDR3 bases are TGTGCCAGCAGCTCCGGGACTAGATATGAGCAGTTCTTC.

This clonotype was detected many times. The rearrangement uses TRBV29-1 and TRBJ2-7, with D tentatively TRBD1 (6 bases). The V end was cut by 6 bases, the J end by 3 bases, with 15 bases between. CDR3 size: 13 residues. Per the germline V gene, CDR1 is SQVTM and CDR2 is ANQGSEA. CDR3 protein: CSVRAPGVYEQYF. The CDR3 nucleotides are TGCAGCGTCCGAGCCCCAGGGGTCTACGAGCAGTACTTC.

The chain uses TRBV2 and TRBJ1-1; no clear D. Trimming removed 1 base from V and 4 bases from J, with 10 bases in between. Germline-derived CDR1 and CDR2 are SNHLY and FYNNEI. This CDR3 has 14 amino acids. CDR3 region: CASSEVPVATEAFF. CDR3 in DNA: TGTGCCAGCAGTGAAGTTCCGGTGGCCACTGAAGCTTTCTTT. Full variable domain (rest looked up from reference TRBV2 and TRBJ1-1): EPEVTQTPSHQVTQMGQEVILRCVPISNHLYFYWYRQILGQKVEFLVSFYNNEISEKSEIFDDQFSVERPDGSNFTLKIRSTKLEDSAMYFCASSEVPVATEAFFGQGTRLTVV.

This clonotype was detected a few times. The rearrangement uses TRBV5-1 and TRBJ2-2; no firm D call. Germline V gene lookup returns CDR1 SGHRS and CDR2 YFSETQ. Deletions cut 6 bases from V and 4 bases from J, with 10 bases between. The CDR3 length is 13 residues. CDR3 sequence reads: CASIALGTGELFF. CDR3 nucleotide sequence: TGCGCCAGCATAGCCCTGGGCACCGGGGAGCTGTTTTTT.

This clonotype was seen once. The chain is built from TRBV12-5 and TRBJ2-5; possible D gene TRBD1, 6 bases. V was clipped by 7 bases and J by 0 bases, with 18 bases between them. Germline V gives CDR1 LGHNT, CDR2 FRNRAP. CDR3 length equals 16 residues. The CDR3 sequence is CASAVIGEGDQETQYF. The CDR3 nucleotides read TGTGCTAGTGCAGTGATCGGAGAGGGGGACCAAGAGACCCAGTACTTC.

The rearrangement links TRBV20-1 to TRBJ1-1, with 11 positions matching TRBD1. CDR1 and CDR2 (germline): DFQATT, SNEGSKA (reference sequence). Trimming removed 0 bases from V and 4 bases from J; junction bases left unmatched: 4. The CDR3 has 15 residues. CDR3 residues: CSARDPGQGGTEAFF. The CDR3 coding sequence is TGCAGTGCTAGAGATCCGGGACAGGGGGGCACTGAAGCTTTCTTT.

This clonotype was seen more than once but under ten times. This chain's CDR3 is CASSSKTSGVGDTQYF. CDR3 nucleotides: TGTGCCAGCAGCTCCAAGACTAGCGGAGTGGGAGATACGCAGTATTTT. The gene calls are TRBV5-4 and TRBJ2-3; 9 nucleotides line up with TRBD2. V lost 3 bases to trimming and J lost 5 bases; unmatched junction nucleotides: 10. Germline CDR1 is SGHNT and CDR2 is YYREEE (reference sequence). This CDR3 region has 16 residues.

This clonotype was seen many times. The chain is built from TRBV29-1 and TRBJ2-1; possibly TRBD2 for D (5 bases). The CDR3 consists of 12 residues. The ends were cut back, 8 bases at V and 9 bases at J, with 17 bases in the middle. Germline V gene data show CDR1 as SQVTM and CDR2 as ANQGSEA. For the CDR3, the DNA is TGCAGCACCCGCGGGCTTTTTACTGAGCAGTTCTTC. Translating gives CSTRGLFTEQFF.

This clonotype was counted only a few times. This chain uses TRBV11-2 with TRBJ1-3; 8 nucleotides align to TRBD1. Germline assignment: CDR1 SGHAT and CDR2 FQNNGV. J gave up 0 bases and V 2 bases, and 9 bases lay outside the gene matches. The CDR3 contains 18 residues. This chain's CDR3 is CASSLQPGQVNSGNTIYF. CDR3 DNA: TGTGCCAGCAGCTTACAACCGGGACAGGTCAACTCTGGAAACACCATATATTTT.

The V call is TRBV7-2, the J call TRBJ2-5; unclear D gene. Germline V gene lookup returns CDR1 SGHTA and CDR2 FQGNSA. The CDR3 sequence is 16 residues long. Trimming stripped 0 bases from V and 0 bases from J, with 11 bases between. Here the CDR3 reads CASSLASVWYQETQYF. DNA of the CDR3: TGTGCCAGCAGCTTAGCGTCAGTTTGGTACCAAGAGACCCAGTACTTC. Full variable domain (rest looked up from reference TRBV7-2 and TRBJ2-5): GAGVSQSPSNKVTEKGKDVELRCDPISGHTALYWYRQSLGQGLEFLIYFQGNSAPDKSGLPSDRFSAERTGGSVSTLTIQRTQQEDSAVYLCASSLASVWYQETQYFGPGTRLLVL.

This clonotype has a handful of counts. The chain uses TRBV7-9 and TRBJ2-5; 9 nucleotides match TRBD1. The CDR3 totals 18 residues. The V and J ends lost 4 bases and 2 bases, in that order; junction bases with no gene match: 14. From germline, CDR1 is SEHNR and CDR2 FQNEAQ (reference sequence). CDR3 DNA: TGTGCCAGCAGCTCCTGGATGGGGACAGGGTCCACACAAGAGACCCAGTACTTC. This codes for CASSSWMGTGSTQETQYF.

This chain uses TRBV6-5 with TRBJ2-7; TRBD2 might be the D (6 bases). The ends were cut back, 5 bases at V and 4 bases at J, with 21 bases in the middle. The CDR3 runs 16 residues. Germline V gene sequence: CDR1 MNHEY, CDR2 SVGAGI. The CDR3 DNA sequence: TGTGCCAGCAGTACCCTATCGGAGGGGATGTGGTACGAGCAGTACTTC. Protein product: CASSTLSEGMWYEQYF.

This clonotype was seen a handful of times. This chain connects TRBV28 to TRBJ2-3; the match to TRBD2 covers 7 bases. This CDR3 is built from 14 residues. The ends lost 7 bases at V and 5 bases at J; junction bases unmatched: 9. Germline CDR1 MDHEN, CDR2 SYDVKM. The CDR3 DNA sequence: TGTGCCAGCAATCGGTGGGAGGGTAAAGATACGCAGTATTTT. Protein product: CASNRWEGKDTQYF.

This clonotype was detected ten times or more. CDR3 sequence (DNA): TGTGCCAGCAGTTTAAGGGATGAGCAGTTCTTC. It translates to CASSLRDEQFF. This chain links TRBV25-1 with TRBJ2-1; unclear D gene. This CDR3 has 11 amino acids. Germline lookup yields CDR1 MGHDK and CDR2 SYGVNS. The V end was cut by 5 bases, the J end by 8 bases, with 7 bases between.

This chain links TRBV29-1 with TRBJ2-5; TRBD2 matches 7 bases. J lost 3 bases, V lost 2 bases, and 6 bases had no gene match. Germline V gene lookup returns CDR1 SQVTM and CDR2 ANQGSEA. This CDR3 has 14 residues. The CDR3 region is CSVESSGGEETQYF. DNA for the CDR3: TGCAGCGTTGAATCCTCGGGGGGAGAAGAGACCCAGTACTTC.

The chain couples TRBV15 to TRBJ1-1; 8 bases map to TRBD1. From germline, CDR1 is LNHNV and CDR2 YYDKDF (reference sequence). The CDR3 length is 15 residues. V shed 2 bases and J 8 bases; nucleotides not matched to a gene: 10. The chain's CDR3 is CATSRTGGTGIEAFF. The CDR3 bases are TGTGCCACCAGCAGAACCGGCGGGACAGGCATAGAAGCTTTCTTT.

In its sample, this clonotype was seen a few times. This rearrangement joins TRBV5-1 to TRBJ1-2; 8 bases line up with TRBD1. Per the germline V gene, CDR1 is SGHRS and CDR2 is YFSETQ. There are 15 residues in the CDR3. Trimming cost V 4 bases and J 5 bases; bases outside gene matches: 10. The CDR3 nucleotides read TGCGCCAGCAGCGCTACAGGGGGACTTCAATATGGCTACACCTTC. It is translated as CASSATGGLQYGYTF.

The chain has TRBV7-9 and TRBJ2-7; D may be TRBD1 or TRBD2 (5 bases each). In germline, CDR1 is SEHNR, CDR2 FQNEAQ (reference sequence). Between the trimmed V and J ends, which lost 5 bases and 2 bases, there was a span of 13 bases. The CDR3 contains 14 residues. CDR3: CASSPRDRTYEQYF. As DNA, the CDR3 is TGTGCCAGCAGCCCCCGGGACCGCACCTACGAGCAGTACTTC.